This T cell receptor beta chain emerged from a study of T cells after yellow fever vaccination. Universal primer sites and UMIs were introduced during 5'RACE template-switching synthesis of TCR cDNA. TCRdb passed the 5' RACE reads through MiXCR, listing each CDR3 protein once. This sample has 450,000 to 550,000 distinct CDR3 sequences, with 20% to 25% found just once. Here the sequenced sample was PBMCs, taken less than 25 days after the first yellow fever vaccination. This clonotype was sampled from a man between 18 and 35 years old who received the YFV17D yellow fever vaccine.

The CDR3 DNA reads as TGCAGCGTTGGTGGGGATACGCAGTATTTT. Amino acid sequence: CSVGGDTQYF. This sequence joins TRBV29-1 and TRBJ2-3; D call uncertain. The length of the CDR3 is 10 residues. In germline, CDR1 is SQVTM, CDR2 ANQGSEA. The V and J ends lost 4 bases and 6 bases respectively, with 5 bases between them.